This T cell receptor beta chain was observed in a study of shared clonotypes between healthy human individuals. Sequencing used immunoSEQ multiplex PCR; TCRdb keeps in-frame clones, though not all of them. The sample includes roughly 2 million clones, approximately 94% of them seen just once. What was sequenced was naive CD4+ T cells sorted from blood. The subset is: CD45RA+ positively selected. This TCR was recovered from a young man in good health.

DNA of the CDR3: TGCGCCAGCAGCTGGGGACAGGGGTTGAACACTGAAGCTTTCTTT. It encodes CASSWGQGLNTEAFF. The chain combines TRBV5-1 with TRBJ1-1; 10 bases line up with TRBD1. Germline lookup yields CDR1 SGHRS and CDR2 YFSETQ. V dropped 3 bases and J dropped 0; count of bases not matched to a gene: 2. The CDR3 spans 15 residues.